These 16 T cell receptor beta chains originate from one sample sequenced in a study of blood T cell repertoires in COVID-19. Generated by immunoSEQ multiplex PCR, the TCRdb table keeps only in-frame clones and is missing some. The profile shows 350,000 to 450,000 clones, 91% of them singletons. Sequenced: PBMCs or T cells enriched from blood (not recorded which). These receptors all stem from a woman in her 40s who had been exposed to COVID-19.

The gene calls are TRBV5-1 and TRBJ2-3, with 12 bases fitting TRBD2. The CDR3 consists of 16 residues. The V gene end was trimmed by 4 bases and the J gene end by 2 bases; junction bases not matched to a gene: 5. Germline V CDR1 and CDR2: SGHRS, YFSETQ. The CDR3 here is CASSGGLAGPTDTQYF. The CDR3 coding sequence is TGCGCCAGCAGCGGCGGACTAGCGGGACCCACAGATACGCAGTATTTT.

V and J are TRBV30 and TRBJ1-2; 8 bases line up with TRBD1. CDR3 length equals 14 residues. V shed 3 bases, J shed 2 bases, and the junction held 5 bases outside the gene matches. Germline V gives CDR1 GTSNPN, CDR2 SVGIG (reference sequence). The CDR3 sequence: CAWSRTGTNYGYTF. CDR3 DNA sequence: TGTGCCTGGAGCCGGACAGGGACGAACTATGGCTACACCTTC.

The chain uses TRBV18 and TRBJ1-2, with unresolved D. Germline-derived CDR1 and CDR2 are KGHSH and LQKENI. This CDR3 has 14 residues. V was trimmed by 0 bases and J by 4 bases, leaving 9 bases between them. CDR3 residues: CASSPPSQSYGYTF. The CDR3 DNA is TGTGCCAGCTCACCACCTTCACAGTCCTATGGCTACACCTTC.

V is TRBV6-2 or TRBV6-3 and J is TRBJ1-2; TRBD1 matches at 7 bases. J gave up 7 bases and V 6 bases, and 8 bases lay outside the gene matches. Germline assignment: CDR1 MNHEY and CDR2 SVGEGT. The CDR3 spans 13 residues. The CDR3 sequence: CASSVQGYGGYTF. Written as DNA, the CDR3 is TGTGCCAGCAGCGTACAGGGGTACGGTGGCTACACCTTC.

This clone was recorded a few times. The J gene is TRBJ2-1, the V gene TRBV10-2, with 12 bases that match TRBD2. In germline, CDR1 is WSHSY, CDR2 SAAADI. CDR3 length: 17 residues. V shed 5 bases and J 5 bases; nucleotides not matched to a gene: 10. CDR3 nucleotides: TGCGCCAGCAGTTCCTTGACTAGCGGGGGCGCACACAATGAGCAGTTCTTC. It translates to CASSSLTSGGAHNEQFF.

This chain connects TRBV7-2 to TRBJ2-7; 8 nucleotides agree with TRBD2. The CDR3 is 16 residues long. Germline V lookup: CDR1 SGHTA, CDR2 FQGNSA. The V gene end was trimmed by 0 bases and the J gene end by 1 base; junction bases not matched to a gene: 5. CDR3 DNA: TGTGCCAGCAGCTTAGCCCGGACTAGCTCATCCTACGAGCAGTACTTC. Residues: CASSLARTSSSYEQYF.

The rearrangement joins TRBV2 to TRBJ1-6; the D gene is possibly TRBD1 (6 bases). The CDR3 totals 14 residues. Germline values: CDR1 SNHLY, CDR2 FYNNEI. V shed 6 bases and J shed 7 bases, with 13 bases lying between them. This CDR3 reads CASSSRGANSPLHF. In DNA, the CDR3 is TGTGCCAGCAGCTCGCGGGGGGCGAATTCACCCCTCCACTTT. The variable domain in full, completed from reference TRBV2 and TRBJ1-6, reads EPEVTQTPSHQVTQMGQEVILRCVPISNHLYFYWYRQILGQKVEFLVSFYNNEISEKSEIFDDQFSVERPDGSNFTLKIRSTKLEDSAMYFCASSSRGANSPLHFGNGTRLTVT.

The gene calls are TRBV27 and TRBJ2-7, with a possible D match to TRBD2 (6 bases). The CDR3 totals 13 residues. CDR1 is MNHEY, CDR2 SMNVEV, per germline (reference sequence). Trimming removed 5 bases from V and 1 base from J, with 9 bases in between. The CDR3 region is CASSTGLSYEQYF. CDR3 DNA: TGTGCCAGCAGTACTGGACTATCCTACGAGCAGTACTTC.

The gene calls are TRBV18 and TRBJ2-7, with a weak D call TRBD2 (6 bases). CDR3 size: 15 residues. The ends were cut back, 0 bases at V and 3 bases at J, with 12 bases in the middle. CDR1 KGHSH and CDR2 LQKENI come from the germline V gene. CDR3 loop: CASSPPGSQYYEQYF. CDR3 nucleotide sequence: TGTGCCAGCTCACCACCCGGGAGTCAATACTACGAGCAGTACTTC.

This chain links TRBV5-4 with TRBJ1-3; D not certain. The CDR3 is made up of 14 amino acids. CDR1 and CDR2 from the germline V gene are SGHNT and YYREEE (reference sequence). V gave up 0 bases and J gave up 0 bases, with 4 bases separating them. This CDR3 is CASSLDSSGNTIYF. CDR3 coding DNA: TGTGCCAGCAGCTTGGACAGCTCTGGAAACACCATATATTTT.

The J gene is TRBJ1-5, the V gene TRBV7-9, with TRBD1 matching over 7 bases. V was clipped by 6 bases and J by 1 base; unmatched bases: 12. Germline CDR1 SEHNR, CDR2 FQNEAQ (reference sequence). This CDR3 contains 17 residues. CDR3 DNA sequence: TGTGCCAGCAGTTCTGGACAGGACGGTGGCAGCAATCAGCCCCAGCATTTT. Protein: CASSSGQDGGSNQPQHF.

This clone was counted a single time. The chain links TRBV12-3 or TRBV12-4 to TRBJ1-1; TRBD1 matches 7 bases. The CDR3 has 13 amino acids. After removal of 3 bases from V and 4 bases from J, the junction contained 2 bases not matched to a gene. Here the CDR3 DNA reads TGTGCCAGCAGTTTTTCAGGGGGCACTGAAGCTTTCTTT. Translation gives CASSFSGGTEAFF.

The chain combines TRBV29-1 with TRBJ1-2; weak D call: TRBD1 (5 bases). The CDR3 has 13 amino acids. Trimming took 1 base from V and 4 from J, leaving 10 bases between them. Germline V gives CDR1 SQVTM, CDR2 ANQGSEA. Here the CDR3 DNA reads TGCAGCGTTGAAGGGTCAGGGATCTATGGCTACACCTTC. Its protein is CSVEGSGIYGYTF.

This chain joins TRBV27 and TRBJ1-6, with D uncertain. Germline CDR1 and CDR2: MNHEY and SMNVEV (reference sequence). The V and J ends lost 2 bases and 8 bases respectively, with 10 bases between them. The CDR3 consists of 14 residues. The DNA of the CDR3 is TGTGCCAGCAGTTTAACTCCTCAGGATTCACCCCTCCACTTT. Residues: CASSLTPQDSPLHF.

The chain uses TRBV27 and TRBJ2-2, with TRBD2 as a possible D gene (6 bases). The germline gives CDR1 MNHEY, CDR2 SMNVEV (reference sequence). V was trimmed by 4 bases and J by 5 bases, leaving 20 bases between them. The CDR3 extends over 17 amino acids. DNA for the CDR3: TGTGCCAGCAGTTCCCTACAGCGTGGAGGGCGGACCGGGGAGCTGTTTTTT. Its translation is CASSSLQRGGRTGELFF.

V gene TRBV6-6 combines with J gene TRBJ2-2; 10 positions match TRBD2. The CDR3 is 17 residues long. Germline V gene data show CDR1 as MNHNY and CDR2 as SVGAGI (reference sequence). J lost 3 bases, V lost 5 bases, and 9 bases had no gene match. The CDR3 region is CASSLRSGGVDTGELFF. As DNA, the CDR3 is TGTGCCAGCAGTCTAAGAAGCGGGGGGGTGGACACCGGGGAGCTGTTTTTT.